One sample yielded the 10 T cell receptor beta chains listed below, sequenced in a study of T cells in tuberculosis. Method: immunoSEQ multiplex PCR; TCRdb's copy keeps in-frame clones and lacks some. The table includes tens of thousands of clones, roughly 91% detected once. Cells were sorted from thawed PBMC rested overnight and stained with GMM-loaded CD1B tetramer, viability dye and anti-CD3. The lipid loaded on the CD1B tetramers was C32 glucose monomycolate from Rhodococcus equi. The sequencing sample was made of CD1b-GMM tetramer-negative cells sorted from PBMCs. These receptors were collected from an adult woman with latent tuberculosis.

The V call is TRBV27, the J call TRBJ1-1, with D possibly being TRBD1 (6 bases). The V end lost 6 bases, the J end lost 0 bases, and 11 bases lay between the germline ends. Germline V gene data show CDR1 as MNHEY and CDR2 as SMNVEV (reference sequence). CDR3 length equals 14 residues. The CDR3 reads CASRPPGVNTEAFF. In DNA form, the CDR3 reads TGTGCCAGCAGACCGCCAGGGGTGAACACTGAAGCTTTCTTT.

This chain links TRBV7-8 with TRBJ2-7; TRBD2 is a possible D gene (6 bases). Germline values: CDR1 SGHVS, CDR2 FQNEAQ. The CDR3 is made up of 14 amino acids. Trimming took off 1 base at V and 4 bases at J, with 11 bases between the two ends. The CDR3 sequence: CASSLEVGGYEQYV. In DNA form, the CDR3 reads TGTGCCAGCAGCTTAGAAGTTGGGGGGTACGAGCAGTACGTC.

The chain links TRBV6-1 to TRBJ2-7; 9 positions match TRBD1. CDR1 and CDR2 (germline): MNHNS, SASEGT. With V trimmed by 4 bases and J by 7 bases, 8 bases remained unmatched. The CDR3 is made up of 14 amino acids. CDR3 coding DNA: TGTGCCAGCAGTGGGGACAGGGTCATATGGGAGCAGTACGTC. Protein sequence: CASSGDRVIWEQYV.

The chain employs TRBV30 and TRBJ2-1; TRBD2 matches at 8 bases. The CDR3 runs 16 residues. Looked up from germline, CDR1 is GTSNPN and CDR2 is SVGIG (reference sequence). The J segment lost 4 bases and the V segment lost 2 bases, leaving 10 bases of the junction unmatched. The CDR3 DNA reads TGTGCCTGGAGTCTGTCTCGGGGGGGAGATTACAATGAGCAGTTCTTC. Its translation: CAWSLSRGGDYNEQFF.

The chain couples TRBV7-9 to TRBJ2-2; 8 bases match TRBD1. The CDR3 sequence is 15 residues long. Germline loops: CDR1 SEHNR, CDR2 FQNEAQ (reference sequence). The trim removed 5 bases at V and 3 bases at J, leaving 5 bases unmatched. CDR3 nucleotides: TGTGCCAGCAGCACCCGGGACAGGTACACCGGGGAGCTGTTTTTT. It encodes CASSTRDRYTGELFF.

The V gene is TRBV2, the J gene TRBJ2-7; 8 bases map to TRBD1. V lost 6 bases, J lost 1 base, and 5 bases stayed unmatched. CDR3 length: 14 amino acids. Looked up from germline, CDR1 is SNHLY and CDR2 is FYNNEI. The CDR3 loop is CASRAQGASYEQYF. For the CDR3, the DNA is TGTGCCAGCAGAGCCCAGGGGGCGTCCTACGAGCAGTACTTC.

The chain recombines TRBV2 with TRBJ1-1; 9 positions match TRBD1. Germline trimming cut 6 bases from V and 5 bases from J; bases unmatched to any gene: 10. Germline CDR1 reads SNHLY; CDR2 reads FYNNEI. CDR3 length equals 15 residues. The CDR3: CASSRTGTGRTEAFF. CDR3 nucleotides: TGTGCCAGCAGCCGCACCGGGACAGGGCGTACTGAAGCTTTCTTT.

This chain connects TRBV7-6 to TRBJ2-3, with D possibly TRBD2 on 7 matching bases. V was clipped by 1 base and J by 4 bases, with 12 bases between them. Germline V CDR1 and CDR2: SGHVS, FNYEAQ. The CDR3 totals 15 residues. The CDR3 sequence: CASSLGSGGADTQYF. CDR3 in DNA: TGTGCCAGCAGCTTAGGGTCGGGGGGCGCAGATACGCAGTATTTT.

CDR3 in amino acids: CASSNGQGYTEAFF. The CDR3 nucleotides are TGTGCCAGCAGCAACGGACAGGGGTACACTGAAGCTTTCTTT. The rearrangement joins TRBV21-1 to TRBJ1-1; no check of the table's D call, TRBD1, against the DNA was made. TRBV21-1 is a pseudogene locus. The CDR3 has 14 amino acids.

The CDR3 protein is CAISSTGGNSPLHF. The CDR3 DNA reads TGTGCCATCAGCTCCACGGGAGGTAATTCACCCCTCCACTTT. The gene calls are TRBV10-3 and TRBJ1-6; D remains unclear. The CDR3 is made up of 14 amino acids. The V end lost 6 bases, the J end lost 6 bases, and 12 bases lay between the germline ends. Germline V lookup: CDR1 ENHRY, CDR2 SYGVKD.